Shown below are 9 T cell receptor beta chains from a single sample sequenced in a study of identical twins. TCRdb itself ran the 5' RACE reads through MiXCR, one entry per CDR3 protein. The profile shows around 250,000 distinct CDR3 sequences, 10% to 15% of them singletons. The same data also went into a second study, on yellow fever vaccine responses in identical twins.

What was sequenced was memory (CD45RO+) T cells sorted from blood. Source of these receptors: a woman aged 18-30 years in good health.

This clonotype was seen ten or more times. V and J are TRBV4-2 and TRBJ2-2; D is unclear. There are 14 residues in the CDR3. The germline V gene encodes CDR1 LGHNA and CDR2 YNFKEQ. V gave up 1 base and J gave up 0 bases, with 3 bases separating them. CDR3 loop: CASSQVANTGELFF. The CDR3 nucleotides read TGTGCCAGCAGCCAAGTTGCGAACACCGGGGAGCTGTTTTTT.

This clonotype was counted at least ten times. The DNA for the CDR3 is TGTGCCAGCAGCCGGGACAGTAGTAATCAGCCCCAGCATTTT. Translating it yields CASSRDSSNQPQHF. The chain carries TRBV3-1 and TRBJ1-5, with 7 positions matching TRBD1. The V gene's germline CDR1 is LGHDT and CDR2 YNNKEL (reference sequence). The ends lost 4 bases at V and 4 bases at J; junction bases unmatched: 4. This CDR3 has 14 amino acids.

The chain uses TRBV20-1 and TRBJ2-3; D remains ambiguous. Per the germline V gene, CDR1 is DFQATT and CDR2 is SNEGSKA (reference sequence). Trimming stripped 6 bases from V and 0 bases from J, with 7 bases between. CDR3 length: 12 amino acids. The DNA for the CDR3 is TGCAGTGCCGCGAGAAGCACAGATACGCAGTATTTT. Translation gives CSAARSTDTQYF.

This rearrangement joins TRBV12-3 or TRBV12-4 to TRBJ2-7; 11 bases map to TRBD1. The V segment lost 10 bases and the J segment 3 bases; nucleotides outside the gene matches: 8. CDR3 length: 14 amino acids. CDR3 sequence: CAIKDRGPDYEQYF. The CDR3 DNA is TGTGCCATTAAGGACAGGGGGCCTGACTACGAGCAGTACTTC.

CDR3 amino acids: CASSASLPGQDTQYF. Here the CDR3 DNA reads TGTGCCAGCAGCGCTAGTTTACCGGGTCAAGATACGCAGTATTTT. V usage is TRBV7-3 and J usage is TRBJ2-3; D gene uncertain. Trimming took off 5 bases at V and 5 bases at J, with 17 bases between the two ends. CDR1 is SGHTA and CDR2 is FQGTGA in the germline V gene. The CDR3 has 15 amino acids.

This clonotype has ten or more counts. The chain couples TRBV12-3 or TRBV12-4 to TRBJ1-5; a possible D gene is TRBD1 (5 bases). Trimming cost V 6 bases and J 0 bases, with 15 bases left between them. The CDR3 extends over 16 amino acids. CDR3 in DNA: TGTGCCAGCAGGCCAGGGATGTGGGATAGCAATCAGCCCCAGCATTTT. It translates to CASRPGMWDSNQPQHF.

The gene calls are TRBV12-3 or TRBV12-4 and TRBJ1-4, with a tentative D call TRBD1 (5 bases). V gave up 6 bases and J gave up 10 bases, with 18 bases separating them. The CDR3 spans 14 residues. The CDR3 DNA follows: TGTGCCAGCAGCAAAGCCGGGACGAGTGGAAAACTGTTTTTT. It encodes CASSKAGTSGKLFF.

This clonotype was seen ten or more times. This chain joins TRBV5-5 and TRBJ1-6; TRBD1 agrees at 9 bases. V shed 0 bases and J 0 bases; nucleotides not matched to a gene: 7. The CDR3 is 19 residues long. The germline V gene has CDR1 SGHKS and CDR2 YYEKEE (reference sequence). In DNA form, the CDR3 reads TGTGCCAGCAGCTTGGGAGGGACAGGGCCGAGCTCCTATAATTCACCCCTCCACTTT. Protein product: CASSLGGTGPSSYNSPLHF. The variable domain in full, with the rest retrieved from reference TRBV5-5 and TRBJ1-6, is DAGVTQSPTHLIKTRGQQVTLRCSPISGHKSVSWYQQVLGQGPQFIFQYYEKEERGRGNFPDRFSARQFPNYSSELNVNALLLGDSALYLCASSLGGTGPSSYNSPLHFGNGTRLTVT.

This chain links TRBV7-9 with TRBJ2-5; no reliable D call. This CDR3 has 13 residues. Trimming pared 3 bases from V and 1 base from J, leaving 6 bases between. Germline values: CDR1 SEHNR, CDR2 FQNEAQ (reference sequence). This CDR3 reads CASSFTAQETQYF. The CDR3, as DNA: TGTGCCAGCAGCTTTACAGCCCAAGAGACCCAGTACTTC. The variable domain in full, with the rest retrieved from reference TRBV7-9 and TRBJ2-5, is DTGVSQNPRHKITKRGQNVTFRCDPISEHNRLYWYRQTLGQGPEFLTYFQNEAQLEKSRLLSDRFSAERPKGSFSTLEIQRTEQGDSAMYLCASSFTAQETQYFGPGTRLLVL.